What follows are 16 T cell receptor beta chains derived from one specimen sequenced in a study of neurological immune-mediated disorders. TCRdb reprocessed the 5' RACE reads with MiXCR, giving one entry per CDR3 protein. The sample has roughly 52,000 distinct CDR3 sequences; about 3.8% are singletons. Specimen: PBMCs. These receptors were collected from a man in his sixties with multiple sclerosis.

This clonotype was found many times. V is TRBV15 and J is TRBJ2-7; tentative D call: TRBD2 (5 bases). The CDR3 totals 15 residues. V lost 4 bases and J 0 bases, leaving 13 bases between the germline ends. CDR1 is LNHNV, CDR2 YYDKDF, per germline (reference sequence). The CDR3, as DNA: TGTGCCACCAGCAAGAGCGGCCGAGCCTCCTACGAGCAGTACTTC. Its translation: CATSKSGRASYEQYF.

Many counts were recorded for this clonotype. CDR3 DNA sequence: TGCAGCGCCCGACAGGGAGGGAATTTGCCAAATAACGAGCAGTACTTC. This sequence encodes CSARQGGNLPNNEQYF. The J gene is TRBJ2-7, the V gene TRBV29-1; D may match TRBD1 or TRBD2 (7 bases each). The length of the CDR3 is 16 residues. Trimming shortened V by 7 bases and J by 5 bases, and 27 bases separated the two germline ends. Looked up from germline, CDR1 is SQVTM and CDR2 is ANQGSEA.

V gene TRBV7-2 combines with J gene TRBJ2-5, with TRBD1 as a possible D gene (6 bases). From germline, CDR1 is SGHTA and CDR2 FQGNSA. V was trimmed by 6 bases and J by 5 bases, leaving 13 bases between them. The CDR3 has 13 amino acids. In nucleotides, the CDR3 is TGTGCCAGCAGGGATGGGACACTTGAGACCCAGTACTTC. It is translated as CASRDGTLETQYF.

This clonotype has at least ten counts. J is TRBJ2-3 and V is TRBV7-2, with TRBD2 matching over 8 bases. The ends lost 5 bases at V and 2 bases at J; junction bases unmatched: 12. The CDR3 runs 17 residues. CDR1 and CDR2 (germline): SGHTA, FQGNSA. The CDR3, as DNA: TGTGCCAGCAGCCTTCCGGGAGGGCCACCACCCACAGATACGCAGTATTTT. Protein sequence: CASSLPGGPPPTDTQYF.

This clonotype was recorded many times. This chain connects TRBV5-1 to TRBJ1-2; maybe TRBD1 (5 bases). Germline CDR1 is SGHRS and CDR2 is YFSETQ. The CDR3 is 13 residues long. V gave up 3 bases and J gave up 7 bases, with 13 bases separating them. The DNA for the CDR3 is TGCGCCAGCAGCTCGACCGGAGACAGTGGCTACACCTTC. Protein: CASSSTGDSGYTF.

This clonotype has ten or more counts. The CDR3 is CARLRDRGSSGANVLTF. CDR3 nucleotide sequence: TGTGCCAGGCTCCGGGACAGGGGAAGCTCTGGGGCCAACGTCCTGACTTTC. The chain uses TRBV12-3 or TRBV12-4 and TRBJ2-6, with 10 bases matching TRBD1. This CDR3 has 17 amino acids. V gave up 9 bases and J gave up 0 bases; unmatched junction bases: 8.

This clonotype was seen a few times. One base away lies a much larger clone, so this may be a sequencing read error. The CDR3 ends on some other residue instead of the conserved phenylalanine or tryptophan, so this is likely a read error. The V gene is TRBV27, the J gene TRBJ1-2, with D tentatively TRBD1 (6 bases). Germline CDR1 and CDR2: MNHEY and SMNVEV (reference sequence). Trimming took 2 bases from V and 5 from J, leaving 9 bases between them. CDR3 length: 13 amino acids. The CDR3 region is CASSLDTGYGYTC. CDR3 sequence (DNA): TGTGCCAGCAGTTTAGATACAGGGTATGGCTACACCTGC.

This clonotype was seen repeatedly, ten times or more. The chain combines TRBV14 with TRBJ2-5; no firm D call. V was clipped by 4 bases and J by 4 bases, with 16 bases between them. This CDR3 comprises 15 residues. The germline CDR1 and CDR2 sequences are SGHDN and FVKESK. The CDR3 DNA sequence: TGTGCCAGCAGCCGAGTTCTTGGGATCGGAGAGACCCAGTACTTC. Amino acids: CASSRVLGIGETQYF.

This clonotype appeared many times. The rearrangement uses TRBV5-1 and TRBJ2-1, with TRBD2 identical over 10 bases. Germline CDR1 reads SGHRS; CDR2 reads YFSETQ. The J segment lost 9 bases and the V segment lost 2 bases, leaving 2 bases of the junction unmatched. CDR3 length: 13 residues. The CDR3 bases are TGCGCCAGCAGCTTCAGCGGGGGGGGTGAGCAGTTCTTC. Encoded protein: CASSFSGGGEQFF.

This clonotype showed up many times. The J gene is TRBJ2-7, the V gene TRBV7-3, with 7 bases matching TRBD1. Germline V gene lookup returns CDR1 SGHTA and CDR2 FQGTGA. CDR3 length equals 13 residues. Trimming removed 5 bases from V and 3 bases from J; junction bases left unmatched: 4. The CDR3 is CASSRWTGYEQYF. The CDR3 DNA reads TGTGCCAGCAGCCGTTGGACAGGCTACGAGCAGTACTTC. Using reference TRBV7-3 and TRBJ2-7 for the parts outside the CDR3, the full variable domain is GAGVSQTPSNKVTEKGKYVELRCDPISGHTALYWYRQSLGQGPEFLIYFQGTGAADDSGLPNDRFFAVRPEGSVSTLKIQRTERGDSAVYLCASSRWTGYEQYFGPGTRLTVT.

This clonotype was detected ten times or more. This chain links TRBV27 with TRBJ1-1; 8 nucleotides agree with TRBD1. This CDR3 region has 15 residues. V trimming: 6 bases; J trimming: 0 bases; junction bases outside the gene matches: 6. Germline V CDR1 and CDR2: MNHEY, SMNVEV (reference sequence). The CDR3 DNA follows: TGTGCCAGCAGCCGACAGGGGAACATGAACACTGAAGCTTTCTTT. Residues: CASSRQGNMNTEAFF.

This clonotype showed up many times. The chain combines TRBV7-9 with TRBJ1-1; possibly TRBD1 for D (6 bases). Germline assignment: CDR1 SEHNR and CDR2 FQNEAQ (reference sequence). Trimming stripped 9 bases from V and 5 bases from J, with 19 bases between. The CDR3 totals 14 residues. In DNA, the CDR3 is TGTGCCAGTCTTAGGGCACAGGGTCGGACTGAAGCTTTCTTT. Protein: CASLRAQGRTEAFF. Full variable domain (rest looked up from reference TRBV7-9 and TRBJ1-1): DTGVSQNPRHKITKRGQNVTFRCDPISEHNRLYWYRQTLGQGPEFLTYFQNEAQLEKSRLLSDRFSAERPKGSFSTLEIQRTEQGDSAMYLCASLRAQGRTEAFFGQGTRLTVV.

At least ten counts were recorded for this clonotype. V usage is TRBV7-9 and J usage is TRBJ2-7; 8 nucleotides match TRBD2. The CDR3 spans 13 residues. In germline, CDR1 is SEHNR, CDR2 FQNEAQ (reference sequence). V lost 4 bases to trimming and J lost 5 bases; unmatched junction nucleotides: 4. In DNA, the CDR3 is TGTGCCAGCAGCTACCGCGGGGGGAACGAGCAGTACTTC. Protein: CASSYRGGNEQYF.

This clonotype was counted many times. The V gene is TRBV7-9, the J gene TRBJ1-5; D is possibly TRBD1 (5 bases). This CDR3 has 14 residues. The V end was cut by 6 bases, the J end by 3 bases, with 12 bases between. CDR1 is SEHNR and CDR2 is FQNEAQ in the germline V gene (reference sequence). The CDR3 coding sequence is TGTGCCAGCAGGGGCCGGGGCCCCAATCAGCCCCAGCATTTT. Translated: CASRGRGPNQPQHF.

This clonotype was picked up many times. CDR3 amino acids: CASSYIAITRFF. In nucleotides, the CDR3 is TGTGCCAGCAGTTACATAGCGATAACCCGGTTCTTC. The V gene is TRBV6-1, the J gene TRBJ2-1; D perhaps matches TRBD2 (5 bases). Germline CDR1 MNHNS, CDR2 SASEGT. V gave up 5 bases and J gave up 15 bases, with 17 bases separating them. This CDR3 has 12 amino acids.

In this sample, this clonotype turned up many times. The chain recombines TRBV11-2 with TRBJ2-3, with D possibly matching TRBD2 (6 bases). Deletions cut 8 bases from V and 8 bases from J, with 17 bases between. The CDR3 spans 13 residues. CDR1 and CDR2 (germline): SGHAT, FQNNGV. CDR3 in amino acids: CASLEEGRGTQYF. In DNA form, the CDR3 reads TGTGCCAGCCTAGAGGAGGGCCGGGGTACGCAGTATTTT.